This T cell receptor beta chain was sequenced during a study of spatial heterogeneity in lung cancer. Study context: The mean occurrence of each unique TCR and UMI combination in raw reads exceeded eight.

Germline CDR1 and CDR2: SGHKS and YYEKEE (reference sequence). This CDR3 region has 14 residues. V was cut by 3 bases and J by 2 bases, with 10 bases left in between. A few counts support this clonotype. The time point denotes: sample taken at primary tumor resection. Donation came from 70 or so patients with untreated early-stage non-small cell lung cancer. The authors sequenced whole RNA from tumor, nontumor lung or frozen PBMC without sorting. Each molecule of TCR cDNA was tagged with one unique molecular identifier. In TCRdb, the 5' RACE reads were re-called with MiXCR into one record per CDR3 protein. The repertoire holds about 2,000 distinct CDR3 sequences, with 24% as singletons.

The sequence came from a male donor with early-stage non-small cell lung cancer. This sample comprised normal lung tissue next to the tumor, obtained at surgery. The chain combines TRBV5-5 with TRBJ2-3; tentatively, D is TRBD1 (6 bases). DNA for the CDR3: TGTGCCAGCAGCTCACAGGGACCCACAGATACGCAGTATTTT. It codes for CASSSQGPTDTQYF.